This T cell receptor beta chain was found in a study of T cells of healthy individuals. TCRdb analysed the 5' RACE reads with MiXCR anew, one entry per CDR3 protein. Here the sample spans some 82,000 distinct CDR3 sequences, approximately 4.7% being singletons. Trimming removed 5 bases from V and 1 base from J, with 17 bases in between. The CDR3 has 16 amino acids. The chain combines TRBV12-3 or TRBV12-4 with TRBJ1-2, with no clear D. The receptor was isolated from a female donor in good health. The chain's CDR3 is CASSGGYRGGNYGYTF. The CDR3 bases are TGTGCCAGCAGTGGAGGGTACCGGGGAGGTAACTATGGCTACACCTTC.